Following are 13 T cell receptor beta chains from one sample sequenced in a study of beta chain features in type 1 diabetes. All of the isolated RNA was reverse transcribed, so expressed TCRB transcripts were sequenced. Measured with immunoSEQ multiplex PCR; TCRdb has only the in-frame clones, and not every one. The sample lists 300,000 to 350,000 clones, 6.5% to 10% occurring once. Specimen: central memory CD4+ T cells from blood. The receptors originated from a young woman in good health.

This clone showed up many times. The genes are TRBV9 and TRBJ2-2, with TRBD2 as a possible D gene (6 bases). The V gene's germline CDR1 is SGDLS and CDR2 YYNGEE. CDR3 length: 15 residues. Trimming left V 6 bases short and J 1 base short, with 13 bases between. This CDR3 is CASNPGSLNTGELFF. The CDR3 DNA is TGTGCCAGCAATCCCGGGAGCTTGAACACCGGGGAGCTGTTTTTT.

This clone has more than one count but fewer than ten. The chain carries TRBV20-1 and TRBJ1-1; D uncertain. This CDR3 contains 11 residues. Germline assignment: CDR1 DFQATT and CDR2 SNEGSKA (reference sequence). Trimming pared 7 bases from V and 8 bases from J, leaving 14 bases between. This CDR3 is CSVLIVTEAFF. The CDR3 DNA is TGCAGTGTCCTAATCGTGACAGAAGCTTTCTTT.

For this clone: Additional DNA sequences in this sample encode the identical CDR3. This CDR3 reads CASSLAGTEETQYF. In DNA form, the CDR3 reads TGTGCCAGCAGCCTAGCCGGGACAGAAGAGACCCAGTACTTC. The chain combines TRBV28 with TRBJ2-5, with TRBD1 matching over 7 bases. CDR3 length equals 14 residues. Trimming at V came to 6 bases and at J to 3 bases, leaving 7 bases not matched to a gene. The germline V gene has CDR1 MDHEN and CDR2 SYDVKM.

The chain uses TRBV28 and TRBJ2-5; TRBD2 aligns across 10 bases. V was clipped by 2 bases and J by 1 base; unmatched bases: 4. The germline V gene encodes CDR1 MDHEN and CDR2 SYDVKM. The CDR3 consists of 16 residues. This CDR3 reads CASSLTLAGAQETQYF. The DNA of the CDR3 is TGTGCCAGCAGTTTAACCCTAGCGGGAGCCCAAGAGACCCAGTACTTC.

CDR3 protein: CASSTGGDTQYF. In DNA form, the CDR3 reads TGTGCCAGCAGCACTGGAGGAGATACGCAGTATTTT. The chain recombines TRBV7-9 with TRBJ2-3; D is possibly TRBD2 (5 bases). CDR3 length: 12 amino acids. Germline assignment: CDR1 SEHNR and CDR2 FQNEAQ (reference sequence). The V gene lost 5 bases and the J gene lost 5 bases, with 8 bases spanning the gap.

This clone has only a few counts. CDR3 coding DNA: TGTGCCAGCAGCTTACGGTGGACAGGGGGCGAGACTGGGGCCAACGTCCTGACTTTC. It encodes CASSLRWTGGETGANVLTF. The V gene is TRBV5-5, the J gene TRBJ2-6, with 11 bases lining up with TRBD1. Germline V gene data show CDR1 as SGHKS and CDR2 as YYEKEE (reference sequence). V lost 2 bases and J lost 2; bases outside the gene matches: 9. The CDR3 contains 19 residues.

The rearrangement links TRBV4-2 to TRBJ2-1, with TRBD1 identical over 12 bases. Losses at the gene ends were 5 bases for V and 8 bases for J; bases not matched to a gene: 4. This CDR3 is 14 amino acids long. Per germline, CDR1 LGHNA and CDR2 YNFKEQ. The CDR3 region has the DNA TGTGCCAGCAGCAAGGGACAGGGGGCAGATGAGCAGTTCTTC. This translates into CASSKGQGADEQFF.

This clone has a handful of counts. The rearrangement joins TRBV7-9 to TRBJ2-1, with D unresolved. CDR3 length: 15 residues. V dropped 2 bases and J dropped 0 bases, with 8 bases sitting between them. Germline CDR1 SEHNR, CDR2 FQNEAQ (reference sequence). Here the CDR3 reads CASSLKGNSYNEQFF. The CDR3 DNA is TGTGCCAGCAGCTTAAAGGGAAACTCCTACAATGAGCAGTTCTTC.

The V call is TRBV19, the J call TRBJ1-1; D is undetermined. This CDR3 is 16 amino acids long. Germline CDR1 LNHDA, CDR2 SQIVND (reference sequence). Trimming took off 7 bases at V and 0 bases at J, with 18 bases between the two ends. CDR3 nucleotide sequence: TGTGCCAGTATAGAGAGTCCGAGGAGACTGAACACTGAAGCTTTCTTT. Amino acids: CASIESPRRLNTEAFF.

The chain is built from TRBV29-1 and TRBJ1-2; no firm D call. V lost 0 bases and J lost 1, with 12 bases in between. CDR1 is SQVTM and CDR2 is ANQGSEA in the germline V gene. This CDR3 has 15 amino acids. DNA of the CDR3: TGCAGCGTTGAAGATCGGATCGGAGTTAACTATGGCTACACCTTC. Translating it yields CSVEDRIGVNYGYTF.

This rearrangement joins TRBV28 to TRBJ1-1, with a tentative D call TRBD1 (6 bases). This CDR3 region has 16 residues. Trimming stripped 2 bases from V and 1 base from J, with 14 bases between. Germline values: CDR1 MDHEN, CDR2 SYDVKM. In DNA, the CDR3 is TGTGCCAGCAGTTTAGGACAGTCCCGGAGGAACACTGAAGCTTTCTTT. Encoded protein: CASSLGQSRRNTEAFF.

The sample holds a few counts of this clone. The genes are TRBV9 and TRBJ1-2; no firm D call. V was trimmed by 3 bases and J by 5 bases, leaving 5 bases between them. The CDR3 covers 11 residues. Looked up from germline, CDR1 is SGDLS and CDR2 is YYNGEE. CDR3 residues: CASSASYGYTF. CDR3 bases: TGTGCCAGCAGCGCCAGTTATGGCTACACCTTC.

This clone occurred a few times. The CDR3 nucleotides are TGTGCCAGCAGCCAAGAAGGCCGGAACCCAACTAATGAAAAACTGTTTTTT. Translation: CASSQEGRNPTNEKLFF. The V and J genes are TRBV4-2 and TRBJ1-4; D is uncertain. CDR3 length equals 17 residues. V was trimmed by 0 bases and J by 0 bases, leaving 11 bases between them. CDR1 and CDR2 from the germline V gene are LGHNA and YNFKEQ.